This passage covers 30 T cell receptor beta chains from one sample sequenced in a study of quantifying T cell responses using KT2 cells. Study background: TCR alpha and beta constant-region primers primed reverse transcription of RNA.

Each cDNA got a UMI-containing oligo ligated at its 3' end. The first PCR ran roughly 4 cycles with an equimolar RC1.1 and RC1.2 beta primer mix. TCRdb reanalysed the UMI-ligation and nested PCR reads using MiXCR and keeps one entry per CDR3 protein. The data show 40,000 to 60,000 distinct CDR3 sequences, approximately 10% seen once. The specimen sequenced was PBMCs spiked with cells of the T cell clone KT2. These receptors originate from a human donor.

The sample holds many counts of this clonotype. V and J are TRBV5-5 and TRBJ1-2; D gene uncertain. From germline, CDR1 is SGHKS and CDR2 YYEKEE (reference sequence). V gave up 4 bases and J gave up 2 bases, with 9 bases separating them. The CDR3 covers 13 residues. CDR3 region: CASSSRVNYGYTF. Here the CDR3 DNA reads TGTGCCAGCAGCAGCCGGGTGAACTATGGCTACACCTTC.

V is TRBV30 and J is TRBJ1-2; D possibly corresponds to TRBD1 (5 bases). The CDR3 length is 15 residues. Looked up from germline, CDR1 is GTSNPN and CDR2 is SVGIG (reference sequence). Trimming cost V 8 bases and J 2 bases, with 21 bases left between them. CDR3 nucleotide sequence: TGTGCCCATGACACCCCGACAGAACCCAACTATGGCTACACCTTC. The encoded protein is CAHDTPTEPNYGYTF.

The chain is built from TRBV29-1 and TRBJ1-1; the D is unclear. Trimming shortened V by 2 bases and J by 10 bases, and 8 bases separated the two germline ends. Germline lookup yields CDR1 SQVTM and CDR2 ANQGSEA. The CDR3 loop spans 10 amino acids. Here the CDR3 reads CSVERTGAFF. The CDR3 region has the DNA TGCAGCGTTGAAAGGACGGGAGCTTTCTTT. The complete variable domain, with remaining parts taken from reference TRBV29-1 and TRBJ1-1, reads SAVISQKPSRDICQRGTSLTIQCQVDSQVTMMFWYRQQPGQSLTLIATANQGSEATYESGFVIDKFPISRPNLTFSTLTVSNMSPEDSSIYLCSVERTGAFFGQGTRLTVV.

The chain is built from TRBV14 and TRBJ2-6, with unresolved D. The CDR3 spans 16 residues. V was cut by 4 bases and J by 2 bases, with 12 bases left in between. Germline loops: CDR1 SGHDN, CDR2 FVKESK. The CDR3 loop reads CASSPRGPTGANVLTF. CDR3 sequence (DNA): TGTGCCAGCAGCCCCCGTGGACCGACTGGGGCCAACGTCCTGACTTTC.

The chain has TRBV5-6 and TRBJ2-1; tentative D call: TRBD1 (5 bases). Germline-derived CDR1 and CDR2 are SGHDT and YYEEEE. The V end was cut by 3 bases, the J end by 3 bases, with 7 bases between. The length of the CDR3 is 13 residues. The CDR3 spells CASSSDSYNEQFF. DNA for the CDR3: TGTGCCAGCAGCTCCGACAGCTACAATGAGCAGTTCTTC.

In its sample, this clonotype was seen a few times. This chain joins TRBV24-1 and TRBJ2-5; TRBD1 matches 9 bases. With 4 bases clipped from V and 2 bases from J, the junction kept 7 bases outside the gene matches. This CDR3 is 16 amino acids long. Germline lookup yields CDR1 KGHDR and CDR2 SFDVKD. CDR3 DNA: TGTGCCACCAGTGAGCCCGGGACAGGGATTCAAGAGACCCAGTACTTC. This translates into CATSEPGTGIQETQYF.

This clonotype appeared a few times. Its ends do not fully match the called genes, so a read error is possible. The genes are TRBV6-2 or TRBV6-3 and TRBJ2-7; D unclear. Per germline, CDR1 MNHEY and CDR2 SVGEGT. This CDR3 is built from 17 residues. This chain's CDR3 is CASSPDPGYFLSTKPSF. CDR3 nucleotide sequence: TGTGCCAGCAGTCCCGATCCTGGGTACTTCCTTTCTACGAAGCCCTCATTC.

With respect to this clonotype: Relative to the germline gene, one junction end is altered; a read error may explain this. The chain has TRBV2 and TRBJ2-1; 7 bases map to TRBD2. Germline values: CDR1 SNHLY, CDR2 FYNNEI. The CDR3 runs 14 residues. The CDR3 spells CASQWTSAYNEKFF. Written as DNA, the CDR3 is TGTGCCAGCCAGTGGACTAGTGCCTACAATGAGAAGTTCTTC.

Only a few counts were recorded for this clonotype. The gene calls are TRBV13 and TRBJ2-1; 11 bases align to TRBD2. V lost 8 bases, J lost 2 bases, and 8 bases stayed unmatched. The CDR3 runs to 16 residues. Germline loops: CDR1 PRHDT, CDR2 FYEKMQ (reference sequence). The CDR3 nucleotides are TGTGCCAGCCGACTTGCGGGACTAGCGGCCTACAATGAGCAGTTCTTC. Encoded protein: CASRLAGLAAYNEQFF. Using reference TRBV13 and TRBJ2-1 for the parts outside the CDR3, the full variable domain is AAGVIQSPRHLIKEKRETATLKCYPIPRHDTVYWYQQGPGQDPQFLISFYEKMQSDKGSIPDRFSAQQFSDYHSELNMSSLELGDSALYFCASRLAGLAAYNEQFFGPGTRLTVL.

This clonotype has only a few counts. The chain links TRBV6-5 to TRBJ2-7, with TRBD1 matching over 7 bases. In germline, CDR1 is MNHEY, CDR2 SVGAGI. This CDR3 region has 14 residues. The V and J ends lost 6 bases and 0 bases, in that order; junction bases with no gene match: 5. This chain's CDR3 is CASSETGYSYEQYF. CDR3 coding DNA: TGTGCCAGCAGCGAGACAGGGTACTCCTACGAGCAGTACTTC.

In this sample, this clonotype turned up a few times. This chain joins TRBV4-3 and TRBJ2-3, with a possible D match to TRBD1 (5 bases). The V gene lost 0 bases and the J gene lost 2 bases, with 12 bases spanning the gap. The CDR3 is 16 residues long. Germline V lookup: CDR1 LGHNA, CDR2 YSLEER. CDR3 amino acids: CASSQDVAGSTDTQYF. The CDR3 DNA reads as TGCGCCAGCAGCCAAGATGTCGCAGGGTCCACAGATACGCAGTATTTT.

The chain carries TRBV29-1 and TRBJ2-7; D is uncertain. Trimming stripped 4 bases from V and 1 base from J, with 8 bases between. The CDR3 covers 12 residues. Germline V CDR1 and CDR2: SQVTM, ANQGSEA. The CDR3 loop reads CSVVWNSYEQYF. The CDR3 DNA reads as TGCAGCGTTGTTTGGAATTCCTACGAGCAGTACTTC.

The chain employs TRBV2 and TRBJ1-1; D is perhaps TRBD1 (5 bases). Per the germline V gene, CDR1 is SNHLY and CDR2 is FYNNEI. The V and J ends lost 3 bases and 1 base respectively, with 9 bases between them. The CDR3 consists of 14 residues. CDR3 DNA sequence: TGTGCCAGCAGTGATAGGCAGGGGAACACTGAAGCTTTCTTT. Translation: CASSDRQGNTEAFF.

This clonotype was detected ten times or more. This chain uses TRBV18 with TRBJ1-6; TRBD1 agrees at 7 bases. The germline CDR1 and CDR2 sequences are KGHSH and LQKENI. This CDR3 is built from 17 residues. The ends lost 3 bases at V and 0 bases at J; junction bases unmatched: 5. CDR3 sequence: CASSPTGVSSYNSPLHF. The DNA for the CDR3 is TGTGCCAGCTCACCTACAGGGGTTAGCTCCTATAATTCACCCCTCCACTTT.

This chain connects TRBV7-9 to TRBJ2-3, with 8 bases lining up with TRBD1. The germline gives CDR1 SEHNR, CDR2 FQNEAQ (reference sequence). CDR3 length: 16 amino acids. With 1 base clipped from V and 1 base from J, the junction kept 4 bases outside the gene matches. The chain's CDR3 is CASSLVGTGRTDTQYF. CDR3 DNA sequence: TGTGCCAGCAGCTTAGTTGGGACAGGTCGCACAGATACGCAGTATTTT.

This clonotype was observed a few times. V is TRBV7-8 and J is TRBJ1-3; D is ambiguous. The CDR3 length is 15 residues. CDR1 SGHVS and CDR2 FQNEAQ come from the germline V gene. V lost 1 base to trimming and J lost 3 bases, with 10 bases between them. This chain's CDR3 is CASSLGRWVGNTIYF. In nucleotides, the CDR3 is TGTGCCAGCAGCTTAGGTCGGTGGGTTGGAAACACCATATATTTT.

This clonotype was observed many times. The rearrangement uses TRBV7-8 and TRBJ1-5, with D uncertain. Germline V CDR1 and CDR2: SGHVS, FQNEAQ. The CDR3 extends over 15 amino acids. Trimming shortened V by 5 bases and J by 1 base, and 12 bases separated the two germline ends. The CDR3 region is CASSPRQSSNQPQHF. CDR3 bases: TGTGCCAGCAGCCCCCGGCAGTCGAGCAATCAGCCCCAGCATTTT.

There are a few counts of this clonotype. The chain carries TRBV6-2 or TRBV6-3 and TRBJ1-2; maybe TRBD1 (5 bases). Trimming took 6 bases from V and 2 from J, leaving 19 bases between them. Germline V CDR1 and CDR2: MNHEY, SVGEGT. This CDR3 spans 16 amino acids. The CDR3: CASSELNGGVNYGYTF. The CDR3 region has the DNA TGTGCCAGCAGCGAGCTGAACGGGGGAGTAAACTATGGCTACACCTTC.

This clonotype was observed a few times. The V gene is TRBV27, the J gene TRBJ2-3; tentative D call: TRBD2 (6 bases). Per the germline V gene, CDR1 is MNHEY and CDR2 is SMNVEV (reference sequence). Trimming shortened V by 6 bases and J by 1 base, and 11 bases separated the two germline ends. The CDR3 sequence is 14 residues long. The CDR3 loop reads CASRGTRRTDTQYF. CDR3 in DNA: TGTGCCAGCAGGGGGACTCGCCGCACAGATACGCAGTATTTT.

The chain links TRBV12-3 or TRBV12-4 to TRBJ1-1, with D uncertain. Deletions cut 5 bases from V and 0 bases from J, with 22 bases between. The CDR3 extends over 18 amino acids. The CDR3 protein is CASSLRILGGGMNTEAFF. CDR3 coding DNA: TGTGCCAGCAGTCTACGGATTCTGGGAGGCGGGATGAACACTGAAGCTTTCTTT.

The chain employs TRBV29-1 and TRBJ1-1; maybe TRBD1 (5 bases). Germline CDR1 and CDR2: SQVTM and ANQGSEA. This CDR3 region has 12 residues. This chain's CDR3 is CSGGPMNTEAFF. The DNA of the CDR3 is TGCAGTGGGGGACCGATGAACACTGAAGCTTTCTTT.

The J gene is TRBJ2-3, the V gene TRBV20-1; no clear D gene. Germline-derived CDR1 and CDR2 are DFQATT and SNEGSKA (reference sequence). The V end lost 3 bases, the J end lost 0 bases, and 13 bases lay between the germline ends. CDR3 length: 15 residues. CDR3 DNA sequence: TGCAGTGCTAGCCCTAATGAGCGCAGCACAGATACGCAGTATTTT. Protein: CSASPNERSTDTQYF.

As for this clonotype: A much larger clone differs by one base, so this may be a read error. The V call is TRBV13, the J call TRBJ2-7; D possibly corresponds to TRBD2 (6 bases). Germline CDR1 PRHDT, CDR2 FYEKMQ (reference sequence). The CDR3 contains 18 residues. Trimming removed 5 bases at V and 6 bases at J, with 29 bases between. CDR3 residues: CASSPRFRGSYPGGEQYF. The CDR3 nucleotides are TGTGCCAGCAGCCCTCGATTTCGGGGGAGTTATCCCGGCGGCGAGCAGTACTTC.

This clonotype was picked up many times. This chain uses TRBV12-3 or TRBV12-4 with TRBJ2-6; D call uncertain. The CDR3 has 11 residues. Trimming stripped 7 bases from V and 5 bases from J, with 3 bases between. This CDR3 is CASNRANVLTF. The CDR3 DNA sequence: TGTGCCAGCAATAGGGCCAACGTCCTGACTTTC.

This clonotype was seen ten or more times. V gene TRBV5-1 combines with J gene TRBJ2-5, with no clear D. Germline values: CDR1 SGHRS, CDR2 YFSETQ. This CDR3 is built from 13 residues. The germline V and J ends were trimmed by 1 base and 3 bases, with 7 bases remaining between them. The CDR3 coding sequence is TGCGCCAGCAGCTTGTACCACGAAGAGACCCAGTACTTC. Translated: CASSLYHEETQYF. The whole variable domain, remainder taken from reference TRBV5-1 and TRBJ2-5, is KAGVTQTPRYLIKTRGQQVTLSCSPISGHRSVSWYQQTPGQGLQFLFEYFSETQRNKGNFPGRFSGRQFSNSRSEMNVSTLELGDSALYLCASSLYHEETQYFGPGTRLLVL.

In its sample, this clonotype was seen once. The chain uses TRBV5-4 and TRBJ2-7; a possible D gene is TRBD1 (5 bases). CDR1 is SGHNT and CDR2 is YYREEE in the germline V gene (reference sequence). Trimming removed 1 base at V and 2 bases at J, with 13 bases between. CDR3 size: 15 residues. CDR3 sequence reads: CASSLRGRATYEQYF. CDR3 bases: TGTGCCAGCAGCTTGAGGGGAAGGGCCACCTACGAGCAGTACTTC. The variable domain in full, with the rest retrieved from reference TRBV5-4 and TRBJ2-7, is ETGVTQSPTHLIKTRGQQVTLRCSSQSGHNTVSWYQQALGQGPQFIFQYYREEENGRGNFPPRFSGLQFPNYSSELNVNALELDDSALYLCASSLRGRATYEQYFGPGTRLTVT.

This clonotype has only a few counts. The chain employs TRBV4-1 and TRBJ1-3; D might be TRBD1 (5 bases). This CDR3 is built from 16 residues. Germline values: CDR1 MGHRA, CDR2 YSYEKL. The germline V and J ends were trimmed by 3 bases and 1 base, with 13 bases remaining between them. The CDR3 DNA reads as TGCGCCAGCAGCCAGAGGAGCGACAGTTCTGGAAACACCATATATTTT. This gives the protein CASSQRSDSSGNTIYF.

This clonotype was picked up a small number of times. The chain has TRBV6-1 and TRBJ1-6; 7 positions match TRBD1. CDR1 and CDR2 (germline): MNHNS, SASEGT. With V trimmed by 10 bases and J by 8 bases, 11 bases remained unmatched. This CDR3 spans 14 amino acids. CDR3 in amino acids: CATGRQGEDSPLHF. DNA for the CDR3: TGTGCCACAGGCAGACAGGGAGAAGATTCACCCCTCCACTTT.

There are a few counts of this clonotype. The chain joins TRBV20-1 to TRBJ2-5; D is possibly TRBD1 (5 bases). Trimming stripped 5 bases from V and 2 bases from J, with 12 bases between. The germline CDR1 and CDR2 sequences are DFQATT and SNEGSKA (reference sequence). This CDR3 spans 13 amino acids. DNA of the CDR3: TGCAGTGCTCCACCGACAGCTCAAGAGACCCAGTACTTC. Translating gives CSAPPTAQETQYF.

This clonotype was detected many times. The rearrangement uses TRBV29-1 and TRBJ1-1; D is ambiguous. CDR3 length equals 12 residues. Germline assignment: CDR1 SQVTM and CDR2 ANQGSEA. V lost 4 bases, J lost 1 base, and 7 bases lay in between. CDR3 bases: TGCAGCGTTGTCTGGGGGAACACTGAAGCTTTCTTT. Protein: CSVVWGNTEAFF.